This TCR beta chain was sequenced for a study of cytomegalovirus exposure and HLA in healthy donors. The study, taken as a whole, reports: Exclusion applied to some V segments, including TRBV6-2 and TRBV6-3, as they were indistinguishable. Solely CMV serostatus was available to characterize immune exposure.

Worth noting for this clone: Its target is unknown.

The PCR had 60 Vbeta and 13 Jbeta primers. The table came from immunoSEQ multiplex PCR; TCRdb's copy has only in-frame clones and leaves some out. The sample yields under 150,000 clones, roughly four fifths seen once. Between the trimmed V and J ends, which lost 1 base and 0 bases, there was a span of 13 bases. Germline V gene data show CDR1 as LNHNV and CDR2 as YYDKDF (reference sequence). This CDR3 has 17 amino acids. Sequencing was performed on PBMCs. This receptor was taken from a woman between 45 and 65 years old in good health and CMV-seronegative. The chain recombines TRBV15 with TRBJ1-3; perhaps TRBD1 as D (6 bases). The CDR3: CATSRVSGVPSGNTIYF. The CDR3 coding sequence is TGTGCCACCAGCAGAGTTTCAGGGGTCCCCTCTGGAAACACCATATATTTT.